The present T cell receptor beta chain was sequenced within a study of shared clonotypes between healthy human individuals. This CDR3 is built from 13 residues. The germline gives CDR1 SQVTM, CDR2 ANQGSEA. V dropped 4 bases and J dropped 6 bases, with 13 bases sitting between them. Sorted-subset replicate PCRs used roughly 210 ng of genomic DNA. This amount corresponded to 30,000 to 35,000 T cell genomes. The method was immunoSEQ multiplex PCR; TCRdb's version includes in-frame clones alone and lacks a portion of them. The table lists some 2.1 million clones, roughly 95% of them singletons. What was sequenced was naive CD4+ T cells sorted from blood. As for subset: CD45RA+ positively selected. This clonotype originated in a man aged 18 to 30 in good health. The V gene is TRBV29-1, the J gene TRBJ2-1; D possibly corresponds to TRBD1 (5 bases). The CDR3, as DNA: TGCAGCGTTGCCCAGGGATTCGCCAATGAGCAGTTCTTC. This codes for CSVAQGFANEQFF.